This TCR beta chain was identified during a study of blood T cell repertoires in COVID-19. Study in general: The United States, Italy and Spain supplied acute and convalescent COVID-19 samples. Sources were T cells, B-cell-depleted T cells, or PBMCs; the material itself was cDNA or gDNA.

Per the authors' pipeline: Amplifying reference gene primers gave estimates of nucleated cell counts. Sequencing was performed with immunoSEQ multiplex PCR; in TCRdb, only in-frame clones are kept and a portion is missing. The V and J calls and clone size come from that table; D and trimming were worked out from the DNA. The table shows around 150,000 clones, with more than 70% occurring only once. Sequences were obtained from peripheral blood. This TCR was sampled from a man aged 60-69 years with acute or convalescent COVID-19.

Here the CDR3 DNA reads TGCGCCAGCACCAGCTCCAGGATCCCCTACGAGCAGTACTTC. Its protein is CASTSSRIPYEQYF. This rearrangement joins TRBV10-1 to TRBJ2-7; D ambiguous. The germline CDR1 and CDR2 sequences are WNHNN and SYGVQD (reference sequence). V lost 7 bases, J lost 2 bases, and 15 bases lay in between. The CDR3 is 14 amino acids.